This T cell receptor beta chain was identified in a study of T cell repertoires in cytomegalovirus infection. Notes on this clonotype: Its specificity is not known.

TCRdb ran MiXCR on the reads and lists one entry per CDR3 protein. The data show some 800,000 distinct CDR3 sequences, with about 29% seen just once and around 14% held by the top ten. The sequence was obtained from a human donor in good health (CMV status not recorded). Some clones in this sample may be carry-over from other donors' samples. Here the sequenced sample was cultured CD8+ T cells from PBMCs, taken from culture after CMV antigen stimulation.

The chain's CDR3 is CASSSLRDRGNTGELFF. Written as DNA, the CDR3 is TGTGCCAGCAGCTCTCTCCGGGACAGGGGAAACACCGGGGAGCTGTTTTTT. V is TRBV7-9 and J is TRBJ2-2; TRBD1 matches 10 bases. The trim removed 4 bases at V and 2 bases at J, leaving 7 bases unmatched. The CDR3 contains 17 residues. Per the germline V gene, CDR1 is SEHNR and CDR2 is FQNEAQ (reference sequence).